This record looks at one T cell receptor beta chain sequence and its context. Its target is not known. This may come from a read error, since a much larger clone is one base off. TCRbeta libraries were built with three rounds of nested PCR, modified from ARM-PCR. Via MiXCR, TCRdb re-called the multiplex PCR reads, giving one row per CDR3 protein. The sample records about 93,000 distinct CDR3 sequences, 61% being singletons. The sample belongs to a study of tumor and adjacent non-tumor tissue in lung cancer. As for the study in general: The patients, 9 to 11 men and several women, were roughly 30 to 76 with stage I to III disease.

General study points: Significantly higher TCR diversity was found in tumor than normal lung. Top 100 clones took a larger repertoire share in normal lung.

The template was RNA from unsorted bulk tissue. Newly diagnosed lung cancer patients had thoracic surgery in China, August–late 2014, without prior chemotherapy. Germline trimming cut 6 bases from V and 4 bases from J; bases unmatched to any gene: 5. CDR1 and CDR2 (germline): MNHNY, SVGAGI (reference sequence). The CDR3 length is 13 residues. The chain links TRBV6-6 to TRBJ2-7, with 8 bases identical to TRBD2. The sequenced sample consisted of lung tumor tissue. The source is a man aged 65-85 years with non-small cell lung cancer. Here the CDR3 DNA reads TGTGCCAGCAGCGGCGGGGGGAAGTACGAGCAGTACTTC. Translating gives CASSGGGKYEQYF.